Shown below are 12 T cell receptor beta chains from a single sample sequenced in a study of CD8+CD57+ T cells in acquired aplastic anemia listed by TCRdb under 2018. The patients picked for sequencing were ones in whom flow cytometry had shown an expansion of CD8+CD57+ cells. Reads for this sample came from an Illumina HiSeq 2000. Profiling of TCR beta VDJ combinations and CDR3 sequences used genomic DNA as the template. TCRdb ran its own pipeline on the public reads, namely fastp trimming at Q25 and MiXCR clone calling, and kept in-frame beta chains. Identical CDR3 protein sequences are pooled into one entry, listed with their most common genes and DNA. The sample data list under 500,000 distinct CDR3 sequences, and about a third of these were observed just once. About 0.8% of the sample is taken by the ten largest. Sequenced sample: sorted CD4+, CD8+, or CD8+CD57+ T cells (not recorded which) from PBMCs. These receptors were collected from a human donor with aplastic anemia.

The chain combines TRBV29-1 with TRBJ2-7; D may be TRBD2 (5 bases). This CDR3 comprises 13 residues. CDR1 is SQVTM and CDR2 is ANQGSEA in the germline V gene. V shed 4 bases and J shed 4 bases, with 14 bases lying between them. CDR3 in amino acids: CSVGQLSGYEQYF. In DNA, the CDR3 is TGCAGCGTTGGTCAGCTGAGCGGATACGAGCAGTACTTC.

The rearrangement uses TRBV15 and TRBJ2-7; no firm D call. This CDR3 spans 14 amino acids. Germline CDR1 reads LNHNV; CDR2 reads YYDKDF (reference sequence). Trimming stripped 3 bases from V and 2 bases from J, with 11 bases between. CDR3 loop: CATSSQGLAYEQYF. CDR3 bases: TGTGCCACCAGCAGCCAAGGGTTGGCCTACGAGCAGTACTTC.

This clonotype was counted ten times or more. This chain links TRBV20-1 with TRBJ1-5, with 7 bases fitting TRBD1. This CDR3 is built from 13 residues. Germline trimming cut 6 bases from V and 5 bases from J; bases unmatched to any gene: 7. Germline-derived CDR1 and CDR2 are DFQATT and SNEGSKA (reference sequence). The CDR3, as DNA: TGCAGTGCCAATGACAGGGTCGATCAGCCCCAGCATTTT. Its protein is CSANDRVDQPQHF.

This clonotype was observed a few times. The rearrangement uses TRBV3-1 and TRBJ1-6; D uncertain. Trimming left V 3 bases short and J 9 bases short, with 18 bases between. This CDR3 is built from 16 residues. Germline CDR1 and CDR2: LGHDT and YNNKEL (reference sequence). The CDR3 sequence: CASSHVGQAGGSPLHF. The CDR3 nucleotides are TGTGCCAGCAGCCACGTGGGCCAAGCGGGAGGTTCACCCCTCCACTTT.

The J gene is TRBJ1-3, the V gene TRBV20-1; D possibly corresponds to TRBD1 (5 bases). The CDR3 totals 16 residues. Per germline, CDR1 DFQATT and CDR2 SNEGSKA (reference sequence). The germline V and J ends were trimmed by 2 bases and 0 bases, with 14 bases remaining between them. CDR3 protein: CSARQIGGYSGNTIYF. The CDR3 DNA sequence: TGCAGTGCTAGACAAATTGGGGGTTACTCTGGAAACACCATATATTTT.

This clonotype was seen a single time. The chain joins TRBV29-1 to TRBJ1-1; the D is unclear. The CDR3 loop spans 12 amino acids. CDR1 is SQVTM and CDR2 is ANQGSEA in the germline V gene. The V and J ends lost 4 bases and 1 base respectively, with 7 bases between them. In nucleotides, the CDR3 is TGCAGCGTTGCCAGAGGGAACACTGAAGCTTTCTTT. Translation: CSVARGNTEAFF.

At least ten counts were recorded for this clonotype. The CDR3 sequence is CASSVSGISYGYTF. The CDR3 DNA reads as TGTGCCAGCAGCGTCTCAGGAATTAGCTATGGCTACACCTTC. The chain joins TRBV9 to TRBJ1-2; D call uncertain. Germline V lookup: CDR1 SGDLS, CDR2 YYNGEE. V was clipped by 2 bases and J by 4 bases, with 12 bases between them. The CDR3 extends over 14 amino acids. The variable domain in full, completed from reference TRBV9 and TRBJ1-2, reads DSGVTQTPKHLITATGQRVTLRCSPRSGDLSVYWYQQSLDQGLQFLIQYYNGEERAKGNILERFSAQQFPDLHSELNLSSLELGDSALYFCASSVSGISYGYTFGSGTRLTVV.

This clonotype has just a few counts. The genes are TRBV5-8 and TRBJ2-7, with TRBD2 as a possible D gene (6 bases). Per germline, CDR1 SGHTS and CDR2 YDEGEE. Trimming cost V 6 bases and J 5 bases, with 15 bases left between them. The CDR3 is 13 residues long. CDR3 protein: CASIGGSLDEQYF. The CDR3 nucleotides read TGTGCCAGCATAGGAGGGTCTTTGGACGAGCAGTACTTC.

The rearrangement joins TRBV15 to TRBJ1-1, with D unresolved. V was clipped by 3 bases and J by 8 bases, with 19 bases between them. The CDR3 length is 15 residues. Germline CDR1 reads LNHNV; CDR2 reads YYDKDF (reference sequence). CDR3: CATSSEYSGRGEAFF. The CDR3 nucleotides read TGTGCCACCAGCAGTGAATATAGCGGCAGAGGGGAAGCTTTCTTT.

The CDR3 is CASTSDRGAAYEQYF. CDR3 bases: TGTGCCAGCACTTCCGACAGGGGGGCCGCCTACGAGCAGTACTTC. The V call is TRBV5-6, the J call TRBJ2-7, with TRBD1 identical over 9 bases. The CDR3 is 15 amino acids. V trimming: 6 bases; J trimming: 2 bases; junction bases outside the gene matches: 9. The germline V gene has CDR1 SGHDT and CDR2 YYEEEE. Complete variable domain (other parts from reference TRBV5-6 and TRBJ2-7): DAGVTQSPTHLIKTRGQQVTLRCSPKSGHDTVSWYQQALGQGPQFIFQYYEEEERQRGNFPDRFSGHQFPNYSSELNVNALLLGDSALYLCASTSDRGAAYEQYFGPGTRLTVT.

The CDR3 bases are TGCAGTGCTAGAGCGATCGTATCAGGGGGGCAGGAGTTCTTC. It codes for CSARAIVSGGQEFF. The genes are TRBV20-1 and TRBJ2-1; possible D gene TRBD1, 7 bases. The V and J ends lost 1 base and 14 bases respectively, with 21 bases between them. Germline CDR1 is DFQATT and CDR2 is SNEGSKA (reference sequence). The CDR3 runs 14 residues.

The rearrangement links TRBV5-1 to TRBJ2-1; 12 bases fit TRBD2. Trimming at V came to 4 bases and at J to 10 bases, leaving 9 bases not matched to a gene. The CDR3 is made up of 15 amino acids. The germline V gene encodes CDR1 SGHRS and CDR2 YFSETQ. The CDR3 DNA reads TGCGCCAGCAGCGGGGGACTAGCGGGCCTCGTGGAGCAGTTCTTC. Residues: CASSGGLAGLVEQFF.